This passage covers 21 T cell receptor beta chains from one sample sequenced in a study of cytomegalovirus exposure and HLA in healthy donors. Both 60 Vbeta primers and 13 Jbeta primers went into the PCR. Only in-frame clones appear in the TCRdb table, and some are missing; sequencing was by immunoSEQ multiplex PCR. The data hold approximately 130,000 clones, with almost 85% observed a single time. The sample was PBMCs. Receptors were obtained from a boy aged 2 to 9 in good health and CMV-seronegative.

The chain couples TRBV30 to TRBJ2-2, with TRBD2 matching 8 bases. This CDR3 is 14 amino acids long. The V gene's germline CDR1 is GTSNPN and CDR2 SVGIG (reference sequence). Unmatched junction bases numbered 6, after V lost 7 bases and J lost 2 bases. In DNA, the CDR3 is TGTGCCTCCGCGGGGGGTACAAACACCGGGGAGCTGTTTTTT. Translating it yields CASAGGTNTGELFF. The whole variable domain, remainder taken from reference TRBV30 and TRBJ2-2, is SQTIHQWPATLVQPVGSPLSLECTVEGTSNPNLYWYRQAAGRGLQLLFYSVGIGQISSEVPQNLSASRPQDRQFILSSKKLLLSDSGFYLCASAGGTNTGELFFGEGSRLTVL.

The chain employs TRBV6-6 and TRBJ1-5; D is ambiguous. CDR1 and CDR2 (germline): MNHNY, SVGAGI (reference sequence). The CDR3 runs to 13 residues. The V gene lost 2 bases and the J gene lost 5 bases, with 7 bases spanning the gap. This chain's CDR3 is CASSYILYQPQHF. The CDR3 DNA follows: TGTGCCAGCAGTTACATCTTGTATCAGCCCCAGCATTTT.

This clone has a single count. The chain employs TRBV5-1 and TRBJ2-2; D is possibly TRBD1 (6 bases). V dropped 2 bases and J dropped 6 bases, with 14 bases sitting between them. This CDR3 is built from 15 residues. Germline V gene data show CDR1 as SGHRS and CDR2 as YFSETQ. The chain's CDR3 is CASSLDRRSSGELFF. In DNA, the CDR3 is TGCGCCAGCAGCTTAGACAGGAGGAGCTCCGGGGAGCTGTTTTTT.

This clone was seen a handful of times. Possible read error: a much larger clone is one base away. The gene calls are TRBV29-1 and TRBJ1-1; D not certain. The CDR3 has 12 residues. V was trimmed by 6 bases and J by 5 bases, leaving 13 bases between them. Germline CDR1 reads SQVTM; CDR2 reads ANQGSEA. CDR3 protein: CSVQRAGTEAFF. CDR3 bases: TGCAGCGTCCAGCGGGCAGGAACTGAAGCTTTCTTT.

The chain's CDR3 is CAWGGGGSATDTQYF. The CDR3 DNA is TGTGCCTGGGGGGGAGGGGGAAGCGCCACAGATACGCAGTATTTT. This chain links TRBV30 with TRBJ2-3; perhaps TRBD2 as D (7 bases). The length of the CDR3 is 15 residues. Trimming shortened V by 5 bases and J by 2 bases, and 17 bases separated the two germline ends. Germline CDR1 is GTSNPN and CDR2 is SVGIG (reference sequence).

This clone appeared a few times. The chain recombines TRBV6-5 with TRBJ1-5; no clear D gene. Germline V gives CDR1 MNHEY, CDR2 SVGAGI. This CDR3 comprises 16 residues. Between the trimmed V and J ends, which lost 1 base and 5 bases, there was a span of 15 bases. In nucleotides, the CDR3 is TGTGCCAGCAGTTACTGGGGTATTGGGAGCGATCAGCCCCAGCATTTT. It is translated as CASSYWGIGSDQPQHF.

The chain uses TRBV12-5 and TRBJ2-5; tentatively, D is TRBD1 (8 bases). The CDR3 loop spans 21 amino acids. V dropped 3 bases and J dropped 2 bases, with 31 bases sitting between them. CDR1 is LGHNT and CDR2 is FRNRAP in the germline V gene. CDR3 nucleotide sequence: TGTGCTAGTGGTTTTAGTCCCAGGGGGGGCCTGACAGGGGCCTTACAAGAGACCCAGTACTTC. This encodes CASGFSPRGGLTGALQETQYF. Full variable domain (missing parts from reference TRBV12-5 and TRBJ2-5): DARVTQTPRHKVTEMGQEVTMRCQPILGHNTVFWYRQTMMQGLELLAYFRNRAPLDDSGMPKDRFSAEMPDATLATLKIQPSEPRDSAVYFCASGFSPRGGLTGALQETQYFGPGTRLLVL.

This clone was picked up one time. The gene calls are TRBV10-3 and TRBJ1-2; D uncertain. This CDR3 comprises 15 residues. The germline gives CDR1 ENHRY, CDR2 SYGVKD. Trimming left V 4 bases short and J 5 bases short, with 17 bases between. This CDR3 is CAISAGSTSVYGYTF. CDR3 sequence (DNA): TGTGCCATCAGTGCCGGGTCCACGTCCGTTTATGGCTACACCTTC.

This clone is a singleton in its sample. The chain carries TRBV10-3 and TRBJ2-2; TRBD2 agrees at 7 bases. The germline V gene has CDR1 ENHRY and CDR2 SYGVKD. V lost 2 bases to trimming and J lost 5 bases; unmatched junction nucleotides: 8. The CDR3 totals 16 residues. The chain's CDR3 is CAISETKREGTGELFF. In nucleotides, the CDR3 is TGTGCCATCAGTGAGACTAAGCGGGAAGGTACCGGGGAGCTGTTTTTT.

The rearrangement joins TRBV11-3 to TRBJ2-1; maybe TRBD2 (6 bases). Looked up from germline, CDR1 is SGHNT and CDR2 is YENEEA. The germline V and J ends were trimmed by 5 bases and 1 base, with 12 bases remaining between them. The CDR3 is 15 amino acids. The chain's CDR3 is CASSLQAGSYNEQFF. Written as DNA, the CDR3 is TGTGCCAGCAGCCTGCAAGCGGGTTCCTACAATGAGCAGTTCTTC.

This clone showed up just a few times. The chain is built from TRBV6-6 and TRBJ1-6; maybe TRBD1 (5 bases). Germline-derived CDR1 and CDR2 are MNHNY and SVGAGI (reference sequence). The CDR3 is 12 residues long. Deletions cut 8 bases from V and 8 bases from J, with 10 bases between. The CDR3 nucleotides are TGTGCCAGCTCCAGGGTTGATTCACCCCTCCACTTT. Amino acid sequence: CASSRVDSPLHF.

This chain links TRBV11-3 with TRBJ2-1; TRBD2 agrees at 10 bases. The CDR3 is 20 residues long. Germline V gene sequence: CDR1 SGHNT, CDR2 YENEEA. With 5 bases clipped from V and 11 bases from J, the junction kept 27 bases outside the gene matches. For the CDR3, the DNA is TGTGCCAGCAGCCCCCAAGGGTTAAATATGACGGAGCGGGAGGGCTATAAGCAGTTCTTC. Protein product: CASSPQGLNMTEREGYKQFF.

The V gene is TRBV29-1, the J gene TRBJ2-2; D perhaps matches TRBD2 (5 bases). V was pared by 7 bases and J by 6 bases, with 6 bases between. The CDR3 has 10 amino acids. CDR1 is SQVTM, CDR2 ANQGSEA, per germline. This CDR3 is CSAEAGELFF. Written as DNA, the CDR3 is TGCAGCGCGGAGGCCGGGGAGCTGTTTTTT.

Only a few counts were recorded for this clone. The CDR3 DNA reads as TGTGCCAGCAGTGGACAGCCCCAAGAGACCCAGTACTTC. Translated, it gives CASSGQPQETQYF. The genes are TRBV6-1 and TRBJ2-5, with D maybe TRBD1 (5 bases). V was shortened by 4 bases and J by 1 base, with 7 bases between the two germline ends. Germline-derived CDR1 and CDR2 are MNHNS and SASEGT. The CDR3 runs 13 residues.

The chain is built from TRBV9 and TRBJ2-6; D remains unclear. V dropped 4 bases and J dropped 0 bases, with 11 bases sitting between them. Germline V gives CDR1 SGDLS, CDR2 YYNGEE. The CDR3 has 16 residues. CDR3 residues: CASSPSVFSGANVLTF. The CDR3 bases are TGTGCCAGCAGCCCCTCAGTCTTCTCTGGGGCCAACGTCCTGACTTTC.

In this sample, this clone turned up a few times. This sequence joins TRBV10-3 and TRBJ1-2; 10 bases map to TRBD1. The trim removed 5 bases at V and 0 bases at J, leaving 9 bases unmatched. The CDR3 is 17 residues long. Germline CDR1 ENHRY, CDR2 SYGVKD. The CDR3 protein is CAISPGTGDPTNYGYTF. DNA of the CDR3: TGTGCCATCAGTCCCGGGACAGGGGACCCTACTAACTATGGCTACACCTTC.

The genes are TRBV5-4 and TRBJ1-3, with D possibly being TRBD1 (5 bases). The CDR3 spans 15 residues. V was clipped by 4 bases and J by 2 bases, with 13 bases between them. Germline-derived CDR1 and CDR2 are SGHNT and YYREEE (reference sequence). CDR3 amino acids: CASSRSGKAGNTIYF. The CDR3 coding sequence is TGTGCCAGCAGCCGATCAGGGAAGGCTGGAAACACCATATATTTT.

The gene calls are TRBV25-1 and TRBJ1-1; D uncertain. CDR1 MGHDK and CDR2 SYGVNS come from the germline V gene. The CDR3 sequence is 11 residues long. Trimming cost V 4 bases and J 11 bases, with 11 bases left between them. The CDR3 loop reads CASSALTSAFF. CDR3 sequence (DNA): TGTGCCAGCAGTGCACTAACCAGCGCTTTCTTT.

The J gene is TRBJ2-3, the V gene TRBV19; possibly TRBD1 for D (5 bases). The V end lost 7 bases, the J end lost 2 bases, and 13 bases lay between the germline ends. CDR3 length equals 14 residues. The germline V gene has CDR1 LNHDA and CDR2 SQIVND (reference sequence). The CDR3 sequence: CASTIGHNTDTQYF. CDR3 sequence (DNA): TGTGCCAGTACAATTGGACACAACACAGATACGCAGTATTTT.

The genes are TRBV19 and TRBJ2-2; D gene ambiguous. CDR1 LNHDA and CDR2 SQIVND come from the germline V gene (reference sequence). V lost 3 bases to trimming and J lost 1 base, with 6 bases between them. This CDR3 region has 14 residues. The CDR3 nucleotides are TGTGCCAGTAGTATGGCGGAGAACACCGGGGAGCTGTTTTTT. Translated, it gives CASSMAENTGELFF.

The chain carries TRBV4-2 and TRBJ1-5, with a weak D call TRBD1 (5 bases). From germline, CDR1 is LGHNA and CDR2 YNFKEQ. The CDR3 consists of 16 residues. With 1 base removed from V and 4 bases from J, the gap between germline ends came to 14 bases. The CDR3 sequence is CASSQAGGDLNQPQHF. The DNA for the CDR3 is TGTGCCAGCAGCCAAGCGGGGGGAGACCTTAATCAGCCCCAGCATTTT.